This T cell receptor beta chain was sequenced during a study of shared clonotypes between healthy human individuals. Notes on this clone: The antigen remains undetermined.

Trimming removed 3 bases at V and 1 base at J, with 7 bases between. Germline assignment: CDR1 SGHTA and CDR2 FQGNSA. This CDR3 has 14 amino acids. Splitting of CD4+ cells produced CD45RA+ naive and CD45RA-negative memory subsets. Whole-study findings and limits: Approximately 5% was the fraction of naive CD4 clonotypes found shared across a few donors. Sampling used blood alone; tissue repertoires probably differ.

Assay: immunoSEQ multiplex PCR; the TCRdb copy retains only in-frame clones and omits some. The sample lists 800,000 to 1,200,000 clones; 75% to 80% were seen once. The chain employs TRBV7-2 and TRBJ1-5; D is undetermined. The specimen was memory CD4+ T cells from PBMCs. Subset defined: CD45RA-negative fraction. The sequence was obtained from a man between 18 and 35 years old in good health. Some clones in this sample may be carry-over from other donors' samples. In nucleotides, the CDR3 is TGTGCCAGCAGCTTGGGGATGAGCAATCAGCCCCAGCATTTT. The encoded protein is CASSLGMSNQPQHF.